Sequencing of this T cell receptor beta chain was carried out in a study of blood T cell repertoires in COVID-19. For the study at large: Collection of acute and convalescent COVID-19 samples took place in the United States, Italy and Spain.

Profiled with immunoSEQ multiplex PCR; TCRdb holds only in-frame clones, not every one. The table lists 65,000 to 90,000 clones, about nine tenths of them singletons, with roughly 7.2% in the top ten. The CDR3 extends over 17 amino acids. Losses at the gene ends were 5 bases for V and 4 bases for J; bases not matched to a gene: 14. Germline CDR1 reads LNHDA; CDR2 reads SQIVND (reference sequence). The chain is built from TRBV19 and TRBJ1-1, with 9 bases lining up with TRBD1. This receptor was identified in a human donor in a cohort sampled during active COVID-19. The specimen sequenced was peripheral blood. CDR3: CASSAQPMTGGVTEAFF. The CDR3 DNA reads as TGTGCCAGTAGTGCCCAACCCATGACAGGGGGGGTCACTGAAGCTTTCTTT.